Presented here are 28 T cell receptor beta chains from one specimen sequenced in a study of blood T cell repertoires in COVID-19. Data came from immunoSEQ multiplex PCR; TCRdb stores just in-frame clones and leaves some out. The table lists about 69,000 clones, around 83% of them singletons, with around 9.6% in the top ten. Sequencing was carried out using peripheral blood. Receptors originate from a woman of 80 years or more with acute or convalescent COVID-19.

The V gene is TRBV3-1 (or the pseudogene TRBV3-2), the J gene TRBJ1-1; 7 nucleotides match TRBD1. CDR3 length: 15 residues. With V trimmed by 4 bases and J by 3 bases, 8 bases remained unmatched. Germline V gene sequence: CDR1 LGHDT, CDR2 YNNKEL (reference sequence). CDR3 nucleotide sequence: TGTGCCAGCAGCCGAGCACAGGGGCCCGACACTGAAGCTTTCTTT. Translated, it gives CASSRAQGPDTEAFF.

The rearrangement links TRBV12-2 to TRBJ1-1; the D call TRBD1 from the table was never checked on the DNA. TRBV12-2 is designated a pseudogene. This CDR3 comprises 17 residues. The CDR3 DNA follows: TGTGCAAGTCGCTGGAAAGGATGGGGGCTAGTGAACACTGAAGCTTTCTTT. Protein: CASRWKGWGLVNTEAFF.

This sequence joins TRBV5-1 and TRBJ2-1; TRBD1 might be the D (6 bases). The CDR3 spans 15 residues. V lost 2 bases to trimming and J lost 7 bases, with 16 bases between them. Per the germline V gene, CDR1 is SGHRS and CDR2 is YFSETQ. As DNA, the CDR3 is TGCGCCAGCAGCTTCACAGGGATTGGGGTTAATGAGCAGTTCTTC. It is translated as CASSFTGIGVNEQFF. Full variable domain (outside the CDR3, taken from reference TRBV5-1 and TRBJ2-1): KAGVTQTPRYLIKTRGQQVTLSCSPISGHRSVSWYQQTPGQGLQFLFEYFSETQRNKGNFPGRFSGRQFSNSRSEMNVSTLELGDSALYLCASSFTGIGVNEQFFGPGTRLTVL.

The V call is TRBV30, the J call TRBJ1-4; 11 nucleotides align to TRBD1. V lost 5 bases, J lost 10 bases, and 15 bases stayed unmatched. The length of the CDR3 is 16 residues. Germline CDR1 GTSNPN, CDR2 SVGIG (reference sequence). The CDR3 here is CAWGDGQGAYQGKLFF. CDR3 sequence (DNA): TGTGCCTGGGGAGATGGACAGGGGGCGTATCAGGGAAAACTGTTTTTT.

The chain couples TRBV5-4 to TRBJ2-2; TRBD1 agrees at 12 bases. In germline, CDR1 is SGHNT, CDR2 YYREEE (reference sequence). V shed 2 bases and J 5 bases; nucleotides not matched to a gene: 4. The CDR3 loop spans 16 amino acids. CDR3 protein: CASSLGTGGRTGELFF. CDR3 sequence (DNA): TGTGCCAGCAGCTTAGGGACAGGGGGCAGGACCGGGGAGCTGTTTTTT.

This chain uses TRBV6-5 with TRBJ2-1, with TRBD2 identical over 9 bases. The germline V gene encodes CDR1 MNHEY and CDR2 SVGAGI. CDR3 length equals 16 residues. V shed 0 bases and J 7 bases; nucleotides not matched to a gene: 7. The CDR3 DNA follows: TGTGCCAGCAGTTACTCGGCTAGCGGGGTTGGGAATGAGCAGTTCTTC. Its translation is CASSYSASGVGNEQFF.

The chain joins TRBV6-5 to TRBJ1-2; no clear D. The germline V and J ends were trimmed by 6 bases and 5 bases, with 19 bases remaining between them. CDR3 length: 15 amino acids. Germline values: CDR1 MNHEY, CDR2 SVGAGI. The CDR3 reads CASSFARGSGYGYTF. For the CDR3, the DNA is TGTGCCAGCAGCTTTGCTAGAGGGAGCGGGTATGGCTACACCTTC.

The chain recombines TRBV6-2 or TRBV6-3 with TRBJ1-1; D is unclear. The CDR3 totals 13 residues. In germline, CDR1 is MNHEY, CDR2 SVGEGT. Deletions cut 3 bases from V and 0 bases from J, with 5 bases between. The CDR3 sequence: CASSYEVNTEAFF. The CDR3 DNA reads as TGTGCCAGCAGTTATGAGGTGAACACTGAAGCTTTCTTT.

This rearrangement joins TRBV29-1 to TRBJ2-6, with 9 nucleotides matching TRBD1. The CDR3 runs to 14 residues. Germline CDR1 is SQVTM and CDR2 is ANQGSEA. J gave up 4 bases and V 7 bases, and 5 bases lay outside the gene matches. In DNA, the CDR3 is TGCAGCGCCAGGACAGGGGTCGGGGCCAACGTCCTGACTTTC. As protein: CSARTGVGANVLTF.

The gene calls are TRBV7-8 and TRBJ1-1, with a tentative D call TRBD1 (5 bases). The CDR3 is 16 amino acids. Trimming left V 1 base short and J 1 base short, with 13 bases between. The germline V gene encodes CDR1 SGHVS and CDR2 FQNEAQ. The CDR3 DNA sequence: TGTGCCAGCAGCTTAGTACAGGCTGCTGGGAACACTGAAGCTTTCTTT. Protein: CASSLVQAAGNTEAFF.

This clone was counted a few times. This chain connects TRBV7-9 to TRBJ1-2; D perhaps matches TRBD1 (6 bases). CDR1 and CDR2 (germline): SEHNR, FQNEAQ (reference sequence). The CDR3 loop spans 15 amino acids. The V gene lost 7 bases and the J gene lost 1 base, with 16 bases spanning the gap. This CDR3 reads CASTNPRGGNYGYTF. In nucleotides, the CDR3 is TGTGCCAGCACCAATCCCAGGGGCGGTAACTATGGCTACACCTTC.

The chain is built from TRBV5-1 and TRBJ1-3; D not resolved. CDR1 and CDR2 (germline): SGHRS, YFSETQ. The V end was cut by 2 bases, the J end by 3 bases, with 18 bases between. The CDR3 runs 17 residues. CDR3 DNA: TGCGCCAGCAGCTTTGGAGTGCTACCGGAAGGTGGAAACACCATATATTTT. Amino acid sequence: CASSFGVLPEGGNTIYF.

The chain is built from TRBV20-1 and TRBJ2-1; weak D call: TRBD2 (5 bases). The germline gives CDR1 DFQATT, CDR2 SNEGSKA (reference sequence). This CDR3 is built from 11 residues. Trimming cost V 4 bases and J 7 bases, with 8 bases left between them. CDR3 nucleotide sequence: TGCAGTGCTACACTAGTAAATGAGCAGTTCTTC. Translation: CSATLVNEQFF.

V and J are TRBV4-1 and TRBJ2-3; weak D call: TRBD2 (6 bases). The CDR3 is made up of 16 amino acids. CDR1 and CDR2 from the germline V gene are MGHRA and YSYEKL. The V gene lost 0 bases and the J gene lost 2 bases, with 12 bases spanning the gap. CDR3 amino acids: CASSQESSGPTDTQYF. In nucleotides, the CDR3 is TGCGCCAGCAGCCAAGAGTCGAGCGGGCCCACAGATACGCAGTATTTT.

The CDR3: CASSITGQGFETQYF. CDR3 DNA: TGTGCCAGCAGTATCACCGGACAGGGCTTTGAGACCCAGTACTTC. This chain connects TRBV6-5 to TRBJ2-5, with 8 nucleotides matching TRBD1. The V segment lost 5 bases and the J segment 5 bases; nucleotides outside the gene matches: 10. The CDR3 sequence is 15 residues long. The V gene's germline CDR1 is MNHEY and CDR2 SVGAGI.

The V gene is TRBV19, the J gene TRBJ1-5; D unclear. Germline CDR1 and CDR2: LNHDA and SQIVND (reference sequence). V was cut by 6 bases and J by 0 bases, with 12 bases left in between. The CDR3 totals 15 residues. CDR3 protein: CASRQTWRSNQPQHF. The CDR3 region has the DNA TGTGCCAGTAGACAGACATGGCGTAGCAATCAGCCCCAGCATTTT.

V usage is TRBV27 and J usage is TRBJ2-5; a weak D match, TRBD2 (5 bases). Germline CDR1 reads MNHEY; CDR2 reads SMNVEV (reference sequence). The V end lost 5 bases, the J end lost 3 bases, and 16 bases lay between the germline ends. CDR3 size: 15 residues. CDR3 DNA sequence: TGTGCCAGCAGTGAAGACGGACTCTCGGAAGAGACCCAGTACTTC. Translated, it gives CASSEDGLSEETQYF.

The chain uses TRBV6-4 and TRBJ1-2; 10 bases match TRBD1. Germline assignment: CDR1 MRHNA and CDR2 SNTAGT. Unmatched junction bases numbered 14, after V lost 0 bases and J lost 7 bases. This CDR3 has 18 residues. The DNA of the CDR3 is TGTGCCAGCAGTGACTCGAGGGGACAGGGGCTCCCCTGGGGTGGCTACACCTTC. It specifies CASSDSRGQGLPWGGYTF.

The chain links TRBV7-9 to TRBJ1-6; 9 positions agree with TRBD1. The CDR3 consists of 16 residues. Germline V gives CDR1 SEHNR, CDR2 FQNEAQ (reference sequence). V was clipped by 4 bases and J by 6 bases; unmatched bases: 7. The CDR3 reads CASSSQGAKSNSPLHF. In DNA form, the CDR3 reads TGTGCCAGCAGCTCACAGGGGGCAAAAAGTAATTCACCCCTCCACTTT.

This clone has only one observation. The rearrangement uses TRBV7-6 and TRBJ1-4, with 8 bases aligning to TRBD1. V trimming: 1 base; J trimming: 6 bases; junction bases outside the gene matches: 10. Germline V gene lookup returns CDR1 SGHVS and CDR2 FNYEAQ. The CDR3 is 17 amino acids. In nucleotides, the CDR3 is TGTGCCAGCAGCTTAGGAGCCGGGCAGGGGGCTGATGAAAAACTGTTTTTT. It encodes CASSLGAGQGADEKLFF.

The V and J genes are TRBV7-8 and TRBJ2-1; 7 bases are shared with TRBD1. From germline, CDR1 is SGHVS and CDR2 FQNEAQ. Trimming at V came to 1 base and at J to 3 bases, leaving 3 bases not matched to a gene. This CDR3 is 15 amino acids long. The CDR3 region has the DNA TGTGCCAGCAGCTTAGAGGGGGCAGACTACAATGAGCAGTTCTTC. Amino acids: CASSLEGADYNEQFF.

The gene calls are TRBV19 and TRBJ1-4; TRBD1 might be the D (5 bases). Germline CDR1 and CDR2: LNHDA and SQIVND (reference sequence). V was cut by 3 bases and J by 0 bases, with 11 bases left in between. The CDR3 contains 16 residues. The DNA of the CDR3 is TGTGCCAGTAGTATCGCGGGGGGTCCAACTAATGAAAAACTGTTTTTT. Amino acid sequence: CASSIAGGPTNEKLFF.

The rearrangement joins TRBV2 to TRBJ1-4; D perhaps matches TRBD1 (5 bases). This CDR3 is built from 13 residues. Germline-derived CDR1 and CDR2 are SNHLY and FYNNEI. V lost 6 bases and J 11 bases, leaving 16 bases between the germline ends. The CDR3 loop reads CASRAGHAEKLFF. CDR3 sequence (DNA): TGTGCCAGCAGGGCAGGGCACGCCGAGAAACTGTTTTTT.

The genes are TRBV7-9 and TRBJ2-3; TRBD2 might be the D (6 bases). Trimming pared 6 bases from V and 0 bases from J, leaving 19 bases between. The germline CDR1 and CDR2 sequences are SEHNR and FQNEAQ (reference sequence). CDR3 size: 17 residues. In DNA, the CDR3 is TGTGCCAGCAGTTATAGGAGGGTTCCAACTAGCACAGATACGCAGTATTTT. This codes for CASSYRRVPTSTDTQYF.

Here the CDR3 reads CASSSGQTGRETQYF. The CDR3 coding sequence is TGTGCCAGCAGCTCGGGACAGACGGGTCGAGAGACCCAGTACTTC. The genes are TRBV11-2 and TRBJ2-5; 7 nucleotides align to TRBD1. The CDR3 extends over 15 amino acids. The ends lost 4 bases at V and 4 bases at J; junction bases unmatched: 9. In germline, CDR1 is SGHAT, CDR2 FQNNGV.

The genes are TRBV19 and TRBJ2-7, with TRBD1 matching over 8 bases. Looked up from germline, CDR1 is LNHDA and CDR2 is SQIVND (reference sequence). The CDR3 is 13 amino acids. J was trimmed by 2 bases and V by 10 bases; bases with no gene match: 7. The CDR3 loop reads CATSVTGAYEQYF. For the CDR3, the DNA is TGTGCCACAAGCGTGACAGGGGCCTACGAGCAGTACTTC.

This rearrangement joins TRBV4-2 to TRBJ2-7; maybe TRBD2 (5 bases). Per the germline V gene, CDR1 is LGHNA and CDR2 is YNFKEQ. V was pared by 1 base and J by 2 bases, with 15 bases between. The CDR3 runs 16 residues. The CDR3: CASSQADTSPTYEQYF. DNA for the CDR3: TGTGCCAGCAGCCAAGCCGACACTAGTCCAACCTACGAGCAGTACTTC.

The chain uses TRBV19 and TRBJ2-7; TRBD1 aligns across 7 bases. Germline-derived CDR1 and CDR2 are LNHDA and SQIVND (reference sequence). The ends lost 2 bases at V and 2 bases at J; junction bases unmatched: 3. The CDR3 length is 14 residues. CDR3 DNA sequence: TGTGCCAGTAGTATAAGGGGACAGCCCTACGAGCAGTACTTC. This gives the protein CASSIRGQPYEQYF.